This entry concerns a single TCR beta chain. Authors' analysis steps: Quantification of nucleated cells was approximated via reference gene primer amplification. TCRdb's copy holds only in-frame clones and misses some; the assay was immunoSEQ multiplex PCR. V and J calls and clone size are copied from that table; D and trimming were computed from the DNA. The table has roughly 200,000 clones, less than 90% seen once. These data belong to a study of blood T cell repertoires in COVID-19. Overall study context: The samples span acute and convalescent COVID-19 from the United States, Italy and Spain. The analysed material was cDNA or gDNA that came from T cells, B-cell-depleted T cells, or PBMCs.

Patients from Seattle were sampled longitudinally, starting during active infection. The J segment lost 6 bases and the V segment lost 5 bases, leaving 11 bases of the junction unmatched. The CDR3 has 17 amino acids. CDR1 is SGHTA and CDR2 is FQGNSA in the germline V gene. The source is a woman aged 80 or over with COVID-19, enrolled during active disease. The gene calls are TRBV7-2 and TRBJ2-3, with TRBD2 identical over 13 bases. Material: peripheral blood. CDR3 DNA sequence: TGTGCCAGCAGCCAAGGACTAGCGGGGGTCCGGTTGGATACGCAGTATTTT. Amino acid sequence: CASSQGLAGVRLDTQYF.